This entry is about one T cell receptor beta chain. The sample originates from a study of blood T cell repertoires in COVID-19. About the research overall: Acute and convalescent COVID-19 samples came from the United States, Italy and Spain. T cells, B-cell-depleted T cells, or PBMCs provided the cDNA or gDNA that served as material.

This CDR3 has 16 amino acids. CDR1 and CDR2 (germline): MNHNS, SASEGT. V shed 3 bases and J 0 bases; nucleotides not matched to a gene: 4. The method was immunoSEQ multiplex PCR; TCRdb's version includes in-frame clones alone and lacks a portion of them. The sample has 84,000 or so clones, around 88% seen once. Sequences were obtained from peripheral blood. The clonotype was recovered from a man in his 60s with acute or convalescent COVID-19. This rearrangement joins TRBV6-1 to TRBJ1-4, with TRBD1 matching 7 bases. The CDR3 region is CASSEGTVATNEKLFF. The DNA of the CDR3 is TGTGCCAGCAGTGAGGGGACAGTCGCAACTAATGAAAAACTGTTTTTT.